The clone carrying this T cell receptor beta chain was found a few times. No antigen is known for it. UMIs and sample barcodes were carried by the TCR alpha and TCR beta cDNA libraries that 5'RACE produced using constant-segment primers. TCRdb re-derived calls from the 5' RACE reads in MiXCR, one entry per CDR3 protein. The sample yields some 120,000 distinct CDR3 sequences, roughly 15% seen once. These data come from a study of T-cell memory formation after mild COVID-19. Germline assignment: CDR1 SGDLS and CDR2 YYNGEE. V gave up 3 bases and J gave up 2 bases, with 16 bases separating them. The length of the CDR3 is 16 residues. General observations from the study: Those CD4+ clones that contracted were mainly in CM and EM (CD8+ ones in EMRA). Clones contracting across day 15 to 85 had a balanced CD4/CD8 profile; later expanding clones leaned CD4+. Pre-infection memory showed some responding clones, and this suggested that cross-reactive memory joined.

Sequencing was carried out using PBMCs or a T cell subset sorted from them (not recorded which). This chain connects TRBV9 to TRBJ2-3; tentatively, D is TRBD1 (5 bases). The sequence came from an adult woman who had mild COVID-19 (a few samples of this study predate the infection). Cell type and time point are not known. CDR3 in amino acids: CASSAQLVGHTDTQYF. For the CDR3, the DNA is TGTGCCAGCAGCGCGCAGTTAGTAGGACACACAGATACGCAGTATTTT. Full variable domain (remainder filled in from reference TRBV9 and TRBJ2-3): DSGVTQTPKHLITATGQRVTLRCSPRSGDLSVYWYQQSLDQGLQFLIQYYNGEERAKGNILERFSAQQFPDLHSELNLSSLELGDSALYFCASSAQLVGHTDTQYFGPGTRLTVL.